These 27 T cell receptor beta chains originate from one sample sequenced in a study of blood T cell repertoires in COVID-19. Using immunoSEQ multiplex PCR, the repertoire was profiled, and TCRdb retains in-frame clones only, with some absent. The sample has tens of thousands of clones; approximately 86% are singletons. Sequencing used peripheral blood. Every receptor here comes from a woman between 45 and 65 years old with acute or convalescent COVID-19.

The chain recombines TRBV12-3 or TRBV12-4 with TRBJ2-3; D gene unclear. The CDR3 sequence is 12 residues long. The V gene lost 6 bases and the J gene lost 6 bases, with 10 bases spanning the gap. CDR3 DNA sequence: TGTGCCAGCAGCCTGATCACTGATACGCAGTATTTT. This translates into CASSLITDTQYF.

In its sample, this clone was seen once. DNA for the CDR3: TGTGCCAGCACACTGGAAGGACAGGGCTTTTTACGACAGGGCTACACCTTC. As protein: CASTLEGQGFLRQGYTF. The gene calls are TRBV18 and TRBJ1-2; 8 bases map to TRBD1. J was trimmed by 8 bases and V by 8 bases; bases with no gene match: 22. Germline CDR1 and CDR2: KGHSH and LQKENI. There are 17 residues in the CDR3.

This chain connects TRBV5-1 to TRBJ2-3; tentatively, D is TRBD1 (6 bases). Germline V CDR1 and CDR2: SGHRS, YFSETQ. This CDR3 is built from 15 residues. V was shortened by 4 bases and J by 0 bases, with 12 bases between the two germline ends. DNA for the CDR3: TGCGCCAGCAGCGCAAGACAGGATAGCACAGATACGCAGTATTTT. It encodes CASSARQDSTDTQYF.

The rearrangement uses TRBV6-6 and TRBJ1-6; D remains ambiguous. The CDR3 extends over 13 amino acids. Trimming pared 0 bases from V and 9 bases from J, leaving 6 bases between. From germline, CDR1 is MNHNY and CDR2 SVGAGI (reference sequence). The CDR3 here is CASSYSEGSPLHF. The CDR3 DNA follows: TGTGCCAGCAGTTACTCTGAGGGTTCACCCCTCCACTTT.

The V call is TRBV4-3, the J call TRBJ2-7; 10 bases map to TRBD1. The CDR3 loop spans 15 amino acids. The ends lost 5 bases at V and 1 base at J; junction bases unmatched: 5. The germline CDR1 and CDR2 sequences are LGHNA and YSLEER. The CDR3 reads CASSSWTGGSYEQYF. The CDR3 DNA reads TGCGCCAGCAGCTCCTGGACAGGGGGTTCCTACGAGCAGTACTTC.

The chain joins TRBV7-9 to TRBJ2-5; 7 bases agree with TRBD1. CDR3 length equals 12 residues. The V and J ends lost 10 bases and 5 bases, in that order; junction bases with no gene match: 7. The germline CDR1 and CDR2 sequences are SEHNR and FQNEAQ (reference sequence). The CDR3 DNA is TGTGCCACTAGACAGGGTCGGGAGACCCAGTACTTC. It is translated as CATRQGRETQYF.

This clone has more than one count but fewer than ten. The chain recombines TRBV7-2 with TRBJ1-1, with D hard to call. Germline assignment: CDR1 SGHTA and CDR2 FQGNSA. The germline V and J ends were trimmed by 5 bases and 0 bases, with 13 bases remaining between them. The CDR3 contains 15 residues. CDR3 sequence reads: CASSPPEGLNTEAFF. As DNA, the CDR3 is TGTGCCAGCAGCCCCCCCGAGGGTTTGAACACTGAAGCTTTCTTT.

The chain couples TRBV19 to TRBJ1-1; TRBD1 agrees at 9 bases. The CDR3 has 15 residues. Looked up from germline, CDR1 is LNHDA and CDR2 is SQIVND (reference sequence). V was clipped by 2 bases and J by 6 bases; unmatched bases: 7. The CDR3 nucleotides are TGTGCCAGTAGTATACGGGACAGGGAGCTGGCTGAAGCTTTCTTT. It is translated as CASSIRDRELAEAFF.

V gene TRBV12-3 or TRBV12-4 combines with J gene TRBJ1-5; possible D gene TRBD1, 5 bases. The CDR3 loop spans 13 amino acids. The V gene lost 8 bases and the J gene lost 5 bases, with 13 bases spanning the gap. CDR3 sequence reads: CASGGGGDQPQHF. CDR3 nucleotide sequence: TGTGCCAGCGGTGGGGGGGGTGATCAGCCCCAGCATTTT.

This clone has a handful of counts. The chain carries TRBV6-4 and TRBJ1-1, with D unresolved. This CDR3 contains 14 residues. With 6 bases removed from V and 2 bases from J, the gap between germline ends came to 13 bases. Germline V gene data show CDR1 as MRHNA and CDR2 as SNTAGT. The CDR3 DNA is TGTGCCAGCAGCCCCTCTCCGGGTAACACTGAAGCTTTCTTT. Translation: CASSPSPGNTEAFF.

In regard to this clone: One end of the junction does not line up with germline, which may come from a read error. V is TRBV7-8 and J is TRBJ2-7, with 10 nucleotides matching TRBD2. Germline CDR1 reads SGHVS; CDR2 reads FQNEAQ. The CDR3 is made up of 16 amino acids. The CDR3 DNA sequence: TGTGCCAGCAGCCTAGCTCTAGCGGGAGAATCATACGAGCAGTACTTC. Amino acid sequence: CASSLALAGESYEQYF.

The genes are TRBV6-5 and TRBJ1-2, with 8 bases fitting TRBD1. Per the germline V gene, CDR1 is MNHEY and CDR2 is SVGAGI. Unmatched junction bases numbered 7, after V lost 6 bases and J lost 4 bases. The CDR3 extends over 14 amino acids. The CDR3 DNA is TGTGCCAGCAGCGCTGGACAGGGCGTCTATGGCTACACCTTC. Translated: CASSAGQGVYGYTF.

This clone was observed a handful of times. This rearrangement joins TRBV27 to TRBJ2-7; D might be TRBD2 (5 bases). Germline values: CDR1 MNHEY, CDR2 SMNVEV (reference sequence). Between the trimmed V and J ends, which lost 1 base and 7 bases, there was a span of 11 bases. The CDR3 contains 13 residues. CDR3 region: CASSLLEAAEQYF. Written as DNA, the CDR3 is TGTGCCAGCAGTTTATTGGAAGCGGCGGAGCAGTACTTC.

V is TRBV27 and J is TRBJ2-1; unclear D gene. V was clipped by 3 bases and J by 8 bases, with 14 bases between them. The germline gives CDR1 MNHEY, CDR2 SMNVEV (reference sequence). This CDR3 is built from 14 residues. The CDR3 region has the DNA TGTGCCAGCAGTTTTGCGTCAGCCAGGCATGAGCAGTTCTTC. Translated: CASSFASARHEQFF.

The chain combines TRBV6-1 with TRBJ2-1, with TRBD1 identical over 9 bases. This CDR3 contains 16 residues. CDR1 and CDR2 (germline): MNHNS, SASEGT. The V segment lost 2 bases and the J segment 4 bases; nucleotides outside the gene matches: 6. The CDR3 loop is CASSEQQGALYNEQFF. CDR3 sequence (DNA): TGTGCCAGCAGTGAACAACAGGGGGCGCTTTACAATGAGCAGTTCTTC.

The CDR3 coding sequence is TGTGCCAGGGCGGGAGCGGCCCATTCACCCCTCCACTTT. It codes for CARAGAAHSPLHF. The chain uses TRBV5-3 and TRBJ1-6; D is unclear. TRBV5-3 belongs to the ORF category, with a function that is uncertain. Trimming left V 8 bases short and J 8 bases short, with 14 bases between. CDR3 length equals 13 residues.

The J gene is TRBJ2-2, the V gene TRBV19; 7 bases agree with TRBD1. The ends lost 3 bases at V and 6 bases at J; junction bases unmatched: 4. In germline, CDR1 is LNHDA, CDR2 SQIVND (reference sequence). This CDR3 has 14 residues. CDR3 DNA sequence: TGTGCCAGTAGTATTTCCGGGACAGCCGGGGAGCTGTTTTTT. Protein product: CASSISGTAGELFF.

The rearrangement links TRBV28 to TRBJ2-7; tentative D call: TRBD1 (6 bases). CDR1 is MDHEN and CDR2 is SYDVKM in the germline V gene. The V and J ends lost 6 bases and 3 bases respectively, with 12 bases between them. CDR3 length equals 13 residues. The chain's CDR3 is CASRNGQRYEQYF. In DNA, the CDR3 is TGTGCCAGCAGGAACGGACAGCGCTACGAGCAGTACTTC.

The V and J genes are TRBV9 and TRBJ2-1; 8 bases line up with TRBD2. Germline CDR1 SGDLS, CDR2 YYNGEE. Germline trimming cut 2 bases from V and 0 bases from J; bases unmatched to any gene: 4. The CDR3 consists of 16 residues. CDR3 in DNA: TGTGCCAGCAGCGTTAGCGGGACGAGCTCCTACAATGAGCAGTTCTTC. Its protein is CASSVSGTSSYNEQFF.

This clone came up a few times. This chain connects TRBV5-6 to TRBJ2-1; TRBD1 matches at 7 bases. CDR3 length: 14 residues. Germline V gene data show CDR1 as SGHDT and CDR2 as YYEEEE. V trimming: 5 bases; J trimming: 10 bases; junction bases outside the gene matches: 12. The CDR3 here is CASSDYYRGREQFF. CDR3 in DNA: TGTGCCAGCAGTGATTACTACAGGGGTCGCGAGCAGTTCTTC.

The chain carries TRBV27 and TRBJ1-2; D unclear. Germline CDR1 reads MNHEY; CDR2 reads SMNVEV (reference sequence). Trimming pared 2 bases from V and 1 base from J, leaving 5 bases between. The CDR3 runs to 13 residues. CDR3 DNA sequence: TGTGCCAGCAGTTTAACCAGTAACTATGGCTACACCTTC. Translating it yields CASSLTSNYGYTF.

The chain combines TRBV5-4 with TRBJ2-2; D possibly corresponds to TRBD1 (6 bases). The CDR3 has 15 amino acids. The ends were cut back, 1 base at V and 0 bases at J, with 7 bases in the middle. Germline values: CDR1 SGHNT, CDR2 YYREEE (reference sequence). The CDR3 protein is CASSLNRANTGELFF. Written as DNA, the CDR3 is TGTGCCAGCAGCTTGAACAGGGCGAACACCGGGGAGCTGTTTTTT.

This clone was seen a handful of times. This chain connects TRBV5-1 to TRBJ1-1; 10 bases align to TRBD1. The germline CDR1 and CDR2 sequences are SGHRS and YFSETQ. This CDR3 region has 16 residues. V was clipped by 1 base and J by 4 bases; unmatched bases: 7. As DNA, the CDR3 is TGCGCCAGCAGCTTGTTCTGGGACAGGGGATCCACTGAAGCTTTCTTT. This sequence encodes CASSLFWDRGSTEAFF.

This clone occurred a few times. The chain joins TRBV7-9 to TRBJ1-5; D uncertain. Germline lookup yields CDR1 SEHNR and CDR2 FQNEAQ (reference sequence). The V end lost 1 base, the J end lost 4 bases, and 11 bases lay between the germline ends. The length of the CDR3 is 15 residues. CDR3 bases: TGTGCCAGCAGCTTAGATTCGTCCGGGAATCAGCCCCAGCATTTT. The encoded protein is CASSLDSSGNQPQHF.

The CDR3 region is CASSSPGTSFNEQFF. In nucleotides, the CDR3 is TGTGCCAGTAGTTCACCCGGGACTAGCTTCAATGAGCAGTTCTTC. This chain joins TRBV19 and TRBJ2-1, with 9 nucleotides matching TRBD2. The J segment lost 6 bases and the V segment lost 5 bases, leaving 8 bases of the junction unmatched. Germline CDR1 reads LNHDA; CDR2 reads SQIVND (reference sequence). The CDR3 length is 15 residues.

This chain links TRBV28 with TRBJ1-1, with D possibly being TRBD1 (5 bases). From germline, CDR1 is MDHEN and CDR2 SYDVKM. CDR3 length: 15 amino acids. V lost 4 bases and J lost 5, with 17 bases in between. CDR3 nucleotide sequence: TGTGCCAGCAGTTCAGGAGGGGCGCAGGGAACTGAAGCTTTCTTT. Translating gives CASSSGGAQGTEAFF.

The rearrangement links TRBV12-3 or TRBV12-4 to TRBJ1-1; TRBD1 is a possible D gene (5 bases). The V and J ends lost 7 bases and 7 bases respectively, with 13 bases between them. The CDR3 loop spans 12 amino acids. DNA for the CDR3: TGTGCCAGCACCTTGGGGGGGATTGAAGCTTTCTTT. Its translation is CASTLGGIEAFF.